This TCR beta chain comes out of a study of CD4 T cells in relation to SARS-CoV-2 and coronaviruses. Broader study findings: Monoreactive clones expanded significantly more to SARS-CoV-2 than crossreactive clones did. The cross-reactivity analysis covered only spike protein, not other viral proteins.

Here immunoSEQ multiplex PCR was the method, and the copy in TCRdb shows in-frame clones only, minus some. The sample has roughly 68,000 clones, roughly 93% seen once. As to this clone: Its matching antigen is unknown.

Unexposed donor CD4+ T cells date from 2011-2018, before the COVID-19 pandemic. Cryopreserved PBMCs were CD4-enriched, then split into naive and memory cells. The origin of this receptor is a human donor in good health. Sequenced: naive CD4+ T cells from PBMCs. Subset here: naive CD4+ T cells isolated by negative enrichment.

CDR3 protein: CASSEFMRASGGFTDTQYF. In DNA form, the CDR3 reads TGTGCCAGCAGTGAATTTATGCGCGCTAGCGGGGGATTCACAGATACGCAGTATTTT. The V and J genes are TRBV6-1 and TRBJ2-3; the match to TRBD2 covers 10 bases. Germline trimming cut 2 bases from V and 2 bases from J; bases unmatched to any gene: 13. The CDR3 length is 19 residues. CDR1 and CDR2 (germline): MNHNS, SASEGT.